This TCR beta chain emerged from a study of cytomegalovirus exposure and HLA in healthy donors. This clone was counted between two and nine times. Generated by immunoSEQ multiplex PCR, the TCRdb table keeps only in-frame clones and is missing some. The sample lists under 150,000 clones, about 88% occurring once. The V gene lost 0 bases and the J gene lost 5 bases, with 14 bases spanning the gap. The length of the CDR3 is 15 residues. Germline CDR1 and CDR2: GTSNPN and SVGIG (reference sequence). The chain links TRBV30 to TRBJ1-5, with TRBD1 as a possible D gene (5 bases). This receptor was taken from a man in his late teens or twenties in good health and CMV-seropositive. Sequenced: PBMCs. The CDR3 coding sequence is TGTGCCTGGAGTGTACTTGGGGCGGGGGATCAGCCCCAGCATTTT. This gives the protein CAWSVLGAGDQPQHF.